This T cell receptor beta chain was identified during a study of neurological immune-mediated disorders. The CDR3 runs to 12 residues. The ends were cut back, 5 bases at V and 7 bases at J, with 9 bases in the middle. As for the cDNA, it was generated by 5'RACE with 10-nucleotide random UMIs. TCRdb processed the 5' RACE reads anew with MiXCR; each CDR3 protein has one entry. Here the sample spans some 95,000 distinct CDR3 sequences, 3.5% to 4% being singletons. V usage is TRBV12-3 or TRBV12-4 and J usage is TRBJ2-1; D is undetermined. The sequence derives from a woman aged 18-29 years with multiple sclerosis. Sample: PBMCs. The CDR3 DNA is TGTGCCAGCAGTCCGAAAGGGAATGAGCAGTTCTTC. Protein product: CASSPKGNEQFF.